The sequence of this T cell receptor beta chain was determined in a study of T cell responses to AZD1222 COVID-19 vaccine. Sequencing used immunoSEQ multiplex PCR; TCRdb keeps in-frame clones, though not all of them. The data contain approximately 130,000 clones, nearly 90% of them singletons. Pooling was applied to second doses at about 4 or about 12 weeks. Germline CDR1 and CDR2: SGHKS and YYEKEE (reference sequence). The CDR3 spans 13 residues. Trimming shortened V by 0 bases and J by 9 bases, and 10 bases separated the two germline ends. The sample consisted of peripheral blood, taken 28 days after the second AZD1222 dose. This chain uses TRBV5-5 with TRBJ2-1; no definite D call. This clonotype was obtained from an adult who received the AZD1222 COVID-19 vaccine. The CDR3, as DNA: TGTGCCAGCAGCTTGGCCTTTGATCTTGAGCAGTTCTTC. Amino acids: CASSLAFDLEQFF.